This is a list of T cell receptor beta chains from one sample in a study of blood T cell repertoires in COVID-19. This table comes from immunoSEQ multiplex PCR, and its TCRdb copy is limited to in-frame clones, with some not included. Among about 62,000 clones listed, about nine tenths were seen once. The sequencing input was peripheral blood. The receptors stem from a woman of 80 years or more with acute or convalescent COVID-19. Both conserved end residues are part of each CDR3. A D gene is named only where the DNA matches it firmly. The size of a clone is reported for some rows only, either as once, few or many, or as a class for expanded clones.

D gene: TRBD1
V gene: TRBV5-1
J gene: TRBJ2-7
clone size: .
CDR3 DNA: TGCGCCAGCAGTTCTCAAACGACAGGGTATAGGGACGAGCAGTACTTC
CDR3 protein: CASSSQTTGYRDEQYF

D gene: .
V gene: TRBV5-1
J gene: TRBJ1-4
clone size: few
CDR3 DNA: TGCGCCAGCAGCTTGGTTCCGGCAACTAATGAAAAACTGTTTTTT
CDR3 protein: CASSLVPATNEKLFF

D gene: TRBD1
V gene: TRBV4-1
J gene: TRBJ2-3
clone size: .
CDR3 DNA: TGCGCCAGCAGCCTCGGACAGGGAGGTGCAGATACGCAGTATTTT
CDR3 protein: CASSLGQGGADTQYF

D gene: TRBD1
V gene: TRBV18
J gene: TRBJ1-2
clone size: .
CDR3 DNA: TGTGCCAGCTCACCGAGACAGGGAGCGGCCGGTGGCTACACCTTC
CDR3 protein: CASSPRQGAAGGYTF

D gene: TRBD1
V gene: TRBV6-5
J gene: TRBJ2-2
clone size: .
CDR3 DNA: TGTGCCAGCCGGACAGGGGTTCACGGGGAGCTGTTTTTT
CDR3 protein: CASRTGVHGELFF

D gene: TRBD1
V gene: TRBV19
J gene: TRBJ2-3
clone size: .
CDR3 DNA: TGTGCCAGTACCTCCAACGCAGGGGGTGTGTCAGATACGCAGTATTTT
CDR3 protein: CASTSNAGGVSDTQYF

D gene: TRBD2
V gene: TRBV3-1/TRBV3-2
J gene: TRBJ2-3
clone size: .
CDR3 DNA: TGTGCCAGTGCCGGACTAGCGGGGGGGGATCGGGGCACAGATACGCAGTATTTT
CDR3 protein: CASAGLAGGDRGTDTQYF

D gene: TRBD1
V gene: TRBV11-2
J gene: TRBJ2-3
clone size: .
CDR3 DNA: TGTGCCAGCAGCTTAGAAACTCCTGGACAGGGAATCACAGATACGCAGTATTTT
CDR3 protein: CASSLETPGQGITDTQYF

D gene: .
V gene: TRBV28
J gene: TRBJ1-1
clone size: .
CDR3 DNA: TGTGCCAGCAGTCAACAGGGAACTAAAGCTTTCTTT
CDR3 protein: CASSQQGTKAFF

D gene: .
V gene: TRBV6-5
J gene: TRBJ1-5
clone size: .
CDR3 DNA: TGTGCCAGCAGGTCCCCCTTTCTCTCCAATCAGCCCCAGCATTTT
CDR3 protein: CASRSPFLSNQPQHF

D gene: TRBD2
V gene: TRBV6-5
J gene: TRBJ2-5
clone size: few
CDR3 DNA: TGTGCCAGCAGTCTAGCGGGGGGGCAAGAGACCCAGTACTTC
CDR3 protein: CASSLAGGQETQYF

D gene: .
V gene: TRBV2
J gene: TRBJ1-5
clone size: .
CDR3 DNA: TGTGCCAGCAGTGACCGGGGGAGGTACGATCAGCCCCAGCATTTT
CDR3 protein: CASSDRGRYDQPQHF

D gene: TRBD1
V gene: TRBV7-2
J gene: TRBJ1-5
clone size: .
CDR3 DNA: TGTGCCAGCAGCTTCCGGACAGGAGGCAATCAGCCCCAGCATTTT
CDR3 protein: CASSFRTGGNQPQHF

D gene: .
V gene: TRBV21-1
J gene: TRBJ2-3
clone size: .
CDR3 DNA: TGTGCCAGCAGCAAAGGCCTCAGCGGGAGGGCGAATACGCAGTATTTT
CDR3 protein: CASSKGLSGRANTQYF

D gene: TRBD2
V gene: TRBV9
J gene: TRBJ2-1
clone size: few
CDR3 DNA: TGTGCCAGCAGCACCTCCGGGACTAGCGGCAACAATGAGCAGTTCTTC
CDR3 protein: CASSTSGTSGNNEQFF

D gene: .
V gene: TRBV3-1/TRBV3-2
J gene: TRBJ2-5
clone size: .
CDR3 DNA: TGTGCCAGCAGCCAAGTATCGGGGAAGGAGACCCAGTACTTC
CDR3 protein: CASSQVSGKETQYF

D gene: .
V gene: TRBV4-1
J gene: TRBJ2-7
clone size: .
CDR3 DNA: TGCGCCAGCAGCCAAGAACGGGGTATGGGTCCCTACGAGCAGTACTTC
CDR3 protein: CASSQERGMGPYEQYF

D gene: TRBD1
V gene: TRBV7-9
J gene: TRBJ2-2
clone size: .
CDR3 DNA: TGTGCCATATACGGGACAGGGACTCCCGGGGAGCTGTTTTTT
CDR3 protein: CAIYGTGTPGELFF

D gene: .
V gene: TRBV21-1
J gene: TRBJ2-3
clone size: .
CDR3 DNA: TGTGCCAGCAGCAAAGCGCTAGCGGGACGCACAGATACGCAGTATTTT
CDR3 protein: CASSKALAGRTDTQYF

D gene: .
V gene: TRBV7-9
J gene: TRBJ2-5
clone size: .
CDR3 DNA: TGTGCCAGCAGCCCAGGGGACGGTCCGTTCCAGTACTTC
CDR3 protein: CASSPGDGPFQYF

D gene: .
V gene: TRBV9
J gene: TRBJ1-2
clone size: .
CDR3 DNA: TGTGCCAGCAGCCCGGTCGACGGGTTATATGGCTACACCTTC
CDR3 protein: CASSPVDGLYGYTF

D gene: .
V gene: TRBV14
J gene: TRBJ2-2
clone size: .
CDR3 DNA: TGTGCCAGCAGCCACCTCCCGAAGGGGGTGGGCACCGGGGAGCTGTTTTTT
CDR3 protein: CASSHLPKGVGTGELFF

D gene: TRBD2
V gene: TRBV9
J gene: TRBJ2-2
clone size: .
CDR3 DNA: TGTGCCAGCAGCCAACTAGCGGCGAACACCGGGGAGCTGTTTTTT
CDR3 protein: CASSQLAANTGELFF

D gene: .
V gene: TRBV5-1
J gene: TRBJ2-2
clone size: .
CDR3 DNA: TGCGCCAGCACGCAGACGACGGAGTCGGGCACCGGGGAGCTGTTTTTT
CDR3 protein: CASTQTTESGTGELFF

D gene: .
V gene: TRBV10-3
J gene: TRBJ2-7
clone size: .
CDR3 DNA: TGTGCCATCAGTGAGTCGAGTCGGAGCTCCTACGAGCAGTACTTC
CDR3 protein: CAISESSRSSYEQYF

D gene: .
V gene: TRBV6-5
J gene: TRBJ2-7
clone size: .
CDR3 DNA: TGTGCCAGCAGTTTTGAGAGCTCCTACGAGCAGTACTTC
CDR3 protein: CASSFESSYEQYF

D gene: TRBD1
V gene: TRBV14
J gene: TRBJ1-1
clone size: once
CDR3 DNA: TGTGCCAGCAGCCAGGGACAGTACCCCGTTGAAGCTTTCTTT
CDR3 protein: CASSQGQYPVEAFF

D gene: TRBD1
V gene: TRBV3-1/TRBV3-2
J gene: TRBJ2-7
clone size: once
CDR3 DNA: TGTGCCAGCAGCCAAGGGGACAGGGGAATGGACGAGCAGTACTTC
CDR3 protein: CASSQGDRGMDEQYF

D gene: .
V gene: TRBV5-1
J gene: TRBJ2-7
clone size: .
CDR3 DNA: TGCGCCAGCAGCCCCCGGGAAAACTCCTACGAGCAGTACTTC
CDR3 protein: CASSPRENSYEQYF

D gene: .
V gene: TRBV5-4
J gene: TRBJ1-5
clone size: once
CDR3 DNA: TGTGCCAGCAATAGGTACGGGAGCAATCAGCCCCAGCATTTT
CDR3 protein: CASNRYGSNQPQHF

D gene: .
V gene: TRBV4-1
J gene: TRBJ2-3
clone size: .
CDR3 DNA: TGCGCCAGCAGCCAAGGTATTAGCGCCGACACAGATACGCAGTATTTT
CDR3 protein: CASSQGISADTDTQYF

D gene: TRBD2
V gene: TRBV7-9
J gene: TRBJ2-3
clone size: .
CDR3 DNA: TGTGCCAGCAGCTTAGACCCACTAGCGGAGACGCAGTATTTT
CDR3 protein: CASSLDPLAETQYF

D gene: TRBD2
V gene: TRBV4-1
J gene: TRBJ2-3
clone size: once
CDR3 DNA: TGCGCCAGCAGCCCGGTTAGCGGGGGGGGAAATACGCAGTATTTT
CDR3 protein: CASSPVSGGGNTQYF

D gene: .
V gene: TRBV12-3/TRBV12-4
J gene: TRBJ1-2
clone size: .
CDR3 DNA: TGTGCCAGCTCGGGGGGGCGACGGGATGGCTACACCTTC
CDR3 protein: CASSGGRRDGYTF

D gene: .
V gene: TRBV5-1
J gene: TRBJ2-1
clone size: once
CDR3 DNA: TGCGCCAGCAGCTTGGGGGGGCGGCGCGGCAATGAGCAGTTCTTC
CDR3 protein: CASSLGGRRGNEQFF

D gene: TRBD1
V gene: TRBV27
J gene: TRBJ2-7
clone size: once
CDR3 DNA: TGTGCCAGCAGTTTCCTCTTGGGACAGGGTGGCGAGCAGTACTTC
CDR3 protein: CASSFLLGQGGEQYF

D gene: .
V gene: TRBV25-1
J gene: TRBJ1-1
clone size: .
CDR3 DNA: TGTGCCAGCAGTGGGCCCTGGAGTACTGAAGCTTTCTTT
CDR3 protein: CASSGPWSTEAFF

D gene: TRBD2
V gene: TRBV29-1
J gene: TRBJ2-5
clone size: .
CDR3 DNA: TGCAGCGTTGGGGAGACTAGCGGGACCCAAGAGACCCAGTACTTC
CDR3 protein: CSVGETSGTQETQYF

D gene: .
V gene: TRBV18
J gene: TRBJ2-3
clone size: once
CDR3 DNA: TGTGCCAGCTCACCGGCGGAGGGAAGGGATACGCAGTATTTT
CDR3 protein: CASSPAEGRDTQYF

D gene: .
V gene: TRBV5-5
J gene: TRBJ2-7
clone size: .
CDR3 DNA: TGTGCCAGCAGCCTCCAAGGACAGGGAGGGTACGAGCAGTACTTC
CDR3 protein: CASSLQGQGGYEQYF

D gene: TRBD1
V gene: TRBV5-1
J gene: TRBJ2-3
clone size: .
CDR3 DNA: TGCGCCACCAGCTTGACAGGGACCTCAGATACGCAGTATTTT
CDR3 protein: CATSLTGTSDTQYF

D gene: .
V gene: TRBV18
J gene: TRBJ2-5
clone size: .
CDR3 DNA: TGTGCCAGCTCGACAGCGCAGGCCCCGGAGACCCAGTACTTC
CDR3 protein: CASSTAQAPETQYF